This record covers a single T cell receptor (beta chain). The data were obtained in a study of OX40 agonist ivuxolimab in advanced cancers. Whole-study context: A mean age of roughly 60 years, range about 20 to 85, was recorded, and more than 80% were male.

The data were produced by immunoSEQ multiplex PCR, yet TCRdb's version contains in-frame clones alone and is incomplete. The sample shows tens of thousands of clones, 90% to 95% of them seen only once. Patients were ruled out by autoimmune disease history or systemic immunosuppression. Cycle 7 day 1, cycle 4 day 1, and baseline were the timepoints at which blood was sampled. The receptor's source is an adult with an advanced solid tumor such as melanoma, head and neck, liver or kidney cancer. This specimen consisted of CD4+ or CD8+ T cells sorted from blood, obtained in a trial of the OX40 agonist ivuxolimab.

The CDR3 DNA reads as TGTGCCAGCAGTTTCAGGGGGAGGAGCAATCAGCCCCAGCATTTT. Its protein product is CASSFRGRSNQPQHF. The chain is built from TRBV28 and TRBJ1-5; 7 bases align to TRBD1. This CDR3 is built from 15 residues. CDR1 and CDR2 from the germline V gene are MDHEN and SYDVKM. V gave up 3 bases and J gave up 1 base; unmatched junction bases: 3.